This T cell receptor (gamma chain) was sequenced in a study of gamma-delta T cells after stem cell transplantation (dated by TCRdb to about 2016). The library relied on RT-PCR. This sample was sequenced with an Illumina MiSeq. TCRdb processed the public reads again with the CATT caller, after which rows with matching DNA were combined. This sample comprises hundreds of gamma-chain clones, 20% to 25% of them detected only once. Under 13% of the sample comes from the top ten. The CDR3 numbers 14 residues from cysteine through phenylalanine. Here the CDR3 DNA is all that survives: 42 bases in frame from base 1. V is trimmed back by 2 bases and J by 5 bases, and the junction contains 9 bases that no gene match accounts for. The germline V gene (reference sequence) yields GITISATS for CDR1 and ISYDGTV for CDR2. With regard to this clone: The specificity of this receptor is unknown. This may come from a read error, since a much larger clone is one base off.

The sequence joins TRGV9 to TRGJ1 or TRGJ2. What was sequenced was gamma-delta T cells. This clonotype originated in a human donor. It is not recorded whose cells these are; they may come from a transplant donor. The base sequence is TGTGCCTTGTGGGAGGGCCATAATAATTATAAGAAACTCTTT. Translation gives CALWEGHNNYKKLF.